The rows below give T cell receptor beta chains drawn from one sample of a study of beta chain features in type 1 diabetes. This table comes from immunoSEQ multiplex PCR, and its TCRdb copy is limited to in-frame clones, with some not included. Counted here are 330,000 or so clones, approximately 15% occurring once; the ten biggest clones make up approximately 6.7%. Material: central memory CD4+ T cells from blood. The receptors stem from a man aged 30 to 39 in good health. CDR3s include the opening cysteine and the closing phenylalanine or tryptophan. Each record gives: V gene, clone size, J gene, D gene, CDR3 DNA, CDR3 protein. A D gene is named only where the DNA matches it firmly. Not all rows give a size; the values are once, few, many and, for expanded clones, a class.

>TRBV19|-|TRBJ2-4|TRBD1
TGTGCCAGTAGTCCCTGGACAGGGGGCTCCTCCAAAAACATTCAGTACTTC
CASSPWTGGSSKNIQYF
>TRBV7-9|-|TRBJ2-1|-
TGTGCCAGCAGCTTAGCGTCCGGGAATCTCAATGAGCAGTTCTTC
CASSLASGNLNEQFF
>TRBV7-2|-|TRBJ1-2|-
TGTGCCAGCAGCGCCTACAGGGTATCTAACTATGGCTACACCTTC
CASSAYRVSNYGYTF
>TRBV12-5|-|TRBJ2-1|-
TGTGCTAGTGGTGGCAGGGTTTTCGATGAGCAGTTCTTC
CASGGRVFDEQFF
>TRBV6-5|-|TRBJ1-1|TRBD1
TGTGCCAGCCACAGGGGGAACACTGAAGCTTTCTTT
CASHRGNTEAFF
>TRBV27|many|TRBJ2-4|TRBD2
TGTGCCAGCAGTTTGGCTAGCGGGGCCGGGGACATTCAGTACTTC
CASSLASGAGDIQYF
>TRBV11-3|-|TRBJ2-5|-
TGTGCCAGCACATCGATTGGTGCCCAAGAGACCCAGTACTTC
CASTSIGAQETQYF
>TRBV2|few|TRBJ1-3|-
TGTGCCACTTCCCGGGACACTCGCTCCTCTGGAAACACCATATATTTT
CATSRDTRSSGNTIYF
>TRBV7-2|few|TRBJ2-2|TRBD2
TGTGCCAGCAGCTTAGACGGGAGGCCCGGGGAGCTGTTTTTT
CASSLDGRPGELFF
>TRBV6-6|few|TRBJ1-1|-
TGTGCCACCGGACTTGGAGTCACTGAAGCTTTCTTT
CATGLGVTEAFF
>TRBV19|-|TRBJ1-4|-
TGTGCCAGTAGTATCTCCCTGGACGGAACTAATGAAAAACTGTTTTTT
CASSISLDGTNEKLFF
>TRBV10-3|-|TRBJ2-5|-
TGTGCCATCAGTGAGAGCATCGGTCAACAAGAGACCCAGTACTTC
CAISESIGQQETQYF
>TRBV10-3|many|TRBJ1-3|-
TGTGCCGTTCAGGACGGAATGGCTGGAAACACCATATATTTT
CAVQDGMAGNTIYF
>TRBV29-1|few|TRBJ2-2|TRBD2
TGCAGCGTCCCCCGGGGAGGGGTCGGGGAGCTGTTTTTT
CSVPRGGVGELFF
>TRBV23-1|-|TRBJ1-1|-
TGCGCCAGCAGTCAATCAGGGCTACAGGAGGTTGGCACTGAAGCTTTCTTT
CASSQSGLQEVGTEAFF
>TRBV14|-|TRBJ2-5|-
TGTGCCAGCAGCCAACTAAGGCAAGAGACCCAGTACTTC
CASSQLRQETQYF
>TRBV10-3|few|TRBJ1-4|-
TGTGCCACCGAACAGGTTGAAAAACTGTTTTTT
CATEQVEKLFF
>TRBV7-2|-|TRBJ2-1|-
TGTGCCAGCAGCGGACCCGGGTCTTACCTGTTCTTC
CASSGPGSYLFF
>TRBV9|few|TRBJ1-6|TRBD1
TGTGCCAGCAGCGGGGGAAGACAGGGGATCCACAATTCACCCCTCCACTTT
CASSGGRQGIHNSPLHF
>TRBV21-1|few|TRBJ1-5|-
TGTGCCAGCATTACTACAGGGGGCAATCAGCCCCAGCATTTT
CASITTGGNQPQHF
>TRBV4-3|few|TRBJ2-3|-
TGCGCCAGCAGCCACGCCGGGAGCACAGATACGCAGTATTTT
CASSHAGSTDTQYF
>TRBV6-6|few|TRBJ2-5|TRBD1
TGTGCCAGCAGTTACGGCAGGGGGCCAAAAGGGGAGACCCAGTACTTC
CASSYGRGPKGETQYF
>TRBV6-5|few|TRBJ2-7|-
TGTGCCAGCAGTTACGGAGCCGGGAGATCCTACGAGCAGTACTTC
CASSYGAGRSYEQYF
>TRBV7-8|-|TRBJ1-1|-
TGTGCCAGCAGCCGACCAGTAGGAAGGGGCCTGAACACTGAAGCTTTCTTT
CASSRPVGRGLNTEAFF
>TRBV7-7|few|TRBJ1-2|-
TGTGCCAGCAGCTTAGGCGGAAGTCGAGACTATGGCTACACCTTC
CASSLGGSRDYGYTF
>TRBV30|-|TRBJ2-3|-
TGTGCCTGGAGAGACGGGATTGTGGCAGATACGCAGTATTTT
CAWRDGIVADTQYF
>TRBV19|few|TRBJ2-5|-
TGTGCCACGACAGTATACCTTGGCCAAGAGACCCAGTACTTC
CATTVYLGQETQYF
>TRBV29-1|many|TRBJ2-3|TRBD2
TGCAGCGTTGAGGCGGGCCAGACTAGCGGGCCCCGGGATACGCAGTATTTT
CSVEAGQTSGPRDTQYF
>TRBV12-2|once|TRBJ2-2|-
-
CASRVTGGPGSCFF
>TRBV11-2|few|TRBJ2-3|-
TGTGCCAGCAGCATAAGGACAGTATCCACAGATACGCAGTATTTT
CASSIRTVSTDTQYF
>TRBV29-1|-|TRBJ2-5|-
TGCAGCGTTGAGGGACAAACCCGAGAGACCCAGTACTTC
CSVEGQTRETQYF
>TRBV4-1|-|TRBJ1-5|-
TGCGCCAGCAGCCAAGATCGGCGTACCAATCAGCCCCAGCATTTT
CASSQDRRTNQPQHF
>TRBV15|few|TRBJ2-1|-
TGTGCCACCAGCGCAGGGACGGGGAATGAGCAGTTCTTC
CATSAGTGNEQFF
>TRBV29-1|-|TRBJ1-5|-
TGCAGCGTTGAAACCACTTCTGATCAGCCCCAGCATTTT
CSVETTSDQPQHF
>TRBV7-2|few|TRBJ2-1|-
TGTGCCAGCAGCTTACGAGGAGGTCAGTTCTTC
CASSLRGGQFF
>TRBV5-6|few|TRBJ2-7|TRBD1
TGTGCCAGCAGCTTGGAAGGGACAGGACCTAATCAGCAGTACTTC
CASSLEGTGPNQQYF
>TRBV11-2|few|TRBJ1-2|-
TGTGCCAGCAGCCAGGATCCCCAAGGCTATGGCTACACCTTC
CASSQDPQGYGYTF
>TRBV6-5|-|TRBJ2-7|TRBD1
TGTGCCATCAGTGAGGGGACAGGAATCTACGAGCAGTACTTC
CAISEGTGIYEQYF
>TRBV6-6|-|TRBJ2-1|TRBD2
TGTGCCAGCAGTCTAACTAGCGGAGCCTACAATGAGCAGTTCTTC
CASSLTSGAYNEQFF
>TRBV7-2|-|TRBJ2-7|-
TGTGCCAGCAGCTTCGGGGGGCCCTACGAGCAGTACTTC
CASSFGGPYEQYF